The next 29 T cell receptor beta chains were all read from a single sample in a study of vaccination and CD4 T cells after COVID-19. Sample treatment: approximately nine-day PBMC culture with coronavirus spike peptide pools or control peptides (ViraFEST assay). The Oncomine TCR Beta short-read assay was applied to DNA of cultured CD4+ T cells. TCRdb reprocessed the PCR reads via MiXCR and lists one record per CDR3 protein. The sample contains 20,000 to 25,000 distinct CDR3 sequences, roughly 67% of which appear only once. These receptors have no identified antigens. Sequenced here: CD4+ T cells from blood, cultured in vitro, sampled after SARS-CoV-2 vaccination. The receptors shown here come from a human donor who received a COVID-19 vaccine.

This chain uses TRBV21-1 with TRBJ2-5; TRBD2, the D gene given by the table, was not confirmed from the DNA. TRBV21-1 is a documented pseudogene. This CDR3 spans 18 amino acids. The CDR3 region has the DNA TGTGCCAGCCTCAAATCCCCAACTAGCGGGGTTCCCCAAGAGACCCAGTACTTC. The encoded protein is CASLKSPTSGVPQETQYF.

The chain carries TRBV12-3 or TRBV12-4 and TRBJ2-3, with D uncertain. Trimming shortened V by 1 base and J by 0 bases, and 8 bases separated the two germline ends. The CDR3 is 15 amino acids. The CDR3 DNA reads TGTGCCAGCAGTTTAGACGCCCCTAGCACAGATACGCAGTATTTT. Translating it yields CASSLDAPSTDTQYF.

V is TRBV7-3 and J is TRBJ2-7; D possibly corresponds to TRBD2 (6 bases). From germline, CDR1 is SGHTA and CDR2 FQGTGA. V lost 5 bases, J lost 7 bases, and 15 bases lay in between. The CDR3 consists of 13 residues. In DNA form, the CDR3 reads TGTGCCAGCAGCCCCGGTTGGGGGAGGGAGCAGTACTTC. This encodes CASSPGWGREQYF.

The chain couples TRBV24-1 to TRBJ2-5, with D perhaps assigned TRBD1 or TRBD2 (6 bases each). Germline CDR1 and CDR2: KGHDR and SFDVKD. V dropped 6 bases and J dropped 7 bases, with 20 bases sitting between them. There are 15 residues in the CDR3. The CDR3 coding sequence is TGTGCCACCAGTTACTCGGGGGCCCCTTCCGGGACCCAGTACTTC. Amino acid sequence: CATSYSGAPSGTQYF.

This CDR3 reads CSARHARETQETQYF. The CDR3 nucleotides are TGCAGTGCTAGACACGCCCGGGAAACCCAAGAGACCCAGTACTTC. The rearrangement uses TRBV20-1 and TRBJ2-5; the D gene is possibly TRBD2 (5 bases). The CDR3 is 15 amino acids. Trimming left V 2 bases short and J 1 base short, with 14 bases between. CDR1 and CDR2 from the germline V gene are DFQATT and SNEGSKA (reference sequence).

This clonotype was picked up a small number of times. The chain recombines TRBV24-1 with TRBJ1-2; D gene uncertain. CDR3 length: 14 residues. Germline V lookup: CDR1 KGHDR, CDR2 SFDVKD. Trimming took 3 bases from V and 2 from J, leaving 9 bases between them. In nucleotides, the CDR3 is TGTGCCACCAGTGATGCAGACGGGAACTATGGCTACACCTTC. It encodes CATSDADGNYGYTF.

A few counts support this clonotype. The gene calls are TRBV20-1 and TRBJ2-5; 11 bases map to TRBD1. The trim removed 5 bases at V and 5 bases at J, leaving 10 bases unmatched. The V gene's germline CDR1 is DFQATT and CDR2 SNEGSKA (reference sequence). The CDR3 totals 15 residues. The CDR3 bases are TGCAGTGCTGCCGTGGACAGGGGGCGTTTCGAGACCCAGTACTTC. Translated, it gives CSAAVDRGRFETQYF.

The rearrangement uses TRBV30 and TRBJ1-6; TRBD1 might be the D (6 bases). Trimming removed 4 bases at V and 14 bases at J, with 21 bases between. CDR1 is GTSNPN and CDR2 is SVGIG in the germline V gene (reference sequence). The CDR3 length is 14 residues. This chain's CDR3 is CAWNHGDKGSALHF. In DNA form, the CDR3 reads TGTGCCTGGAACCACGGGGACAAGGGTTCGGCCCTCCACTTT.

V is TRBV7-8 and J is TRBJ2-5, with a tentative D call TRBD2 (7 bases). Germline loops: CDR1 SGHVS, CDR2 FQNEAQ. V was shortened by 5 bases and J by 10 bases, with 20 bases between the two germline ends. This CDR3 spans 14 amino acids. The DNA of the CDR3 is TGTGCCAGCAGCCCCGGAGGGGGGGACCGGGGCCAGTACTTC. This encodes CASSPGGGDRGQYF.

In this sample, this clonotype turned up a few times. This rearrangement joins TRBV30 to TRBJ1-2; D is uncertain. CDR3 length equals 14 residues. Trimming left V 3 bases short and J 7 bases short, with 18 bases between. The germline V gene encodes CDR1 GTSNPN and CDR2 SVGIG (reference sequence). CDR3 nucleotide sequence: TGTGCCTGGAGCTATACCGCCAGATCTCCTGGCTACACCTTC. Its protein product is CAWSYTARSPGYTF.

The chain links TRBV23-1 to TRBJ2-5; a possible D gene is TRBD1 (6 bases). TRBV23-1 carries the ORF label, with uncertain function. The CDR3 runs to 17 residues. V dropped 1 base and J dropped 1 base, with 16 bases sitting between them. The CDR3 protein is CASSQWSPRGTQETQYF. The CDR3 DNA reads TGCGCCAGCAGTCAATGGTCCCCCAGGGGCACCCAAGAGACCCAGTACTTC.

V usage is TRBV5-8 and J usage is TRBJ2-4; D remains unclear. This CDR3 is built from 15 residues. The V gene's germline CDR1 is SGHTS and CDR2 YDEGEE. V lost 4 bases and J 2 bases, leaving 13 bases between the germline ends. As DNA, the CDR3 is TGTGCCAGCAGCCCCTTGCAGGCATCCAAAAACATTCAGTACTTC. It codes for CASSPLQASKNIQYF.

This clonotype has more than one count but fewer than ten. This chain joins TRBV15 and TRBJ2-2, with 7 bases matching TRBD1. The V and J ends lost 2 bases and 7 bases, in that order; junction bases with no gene match: 13. The CDR3 is 17 residues long. Germline V gene data show CDR1 as LNHNV and CDR2 as YYDKDF (reference sequence). In DNA form, the CDR3 reads TGTGCCACCAGCAGACGATTACCAGGAACAGGGGACGGGGAGCTGTTTTTT. It specifies CATSRRLPGTGDGELFF. The complete variable domain, with remaining parts taken from reference TRBV15 and TRBJ2-2, reads DAMVIQNPRYQVTQFGKPVTLSCSQTLNHNVMYWYQQKSSQAPKLLFHYYDKDFNNEADTPDNFQSRRPNTSFCFLDIRSPGLGDTAMYLCATSRRLPGTGDGELFFGEGSRLTVL.

V usage is TRBV6-1 and J usage is TRBJ1-2; 7 bases are shared with TRBD1. This CDR3 has 15 residues. V gave up 6 bases and J gave up 1 base; unmatched junction bases: 8. Germline V gene sequence: CDR1 MNHNS, CDR2 SASEGT. The CDR3: CASRRQGPINYGYTF. CDR3 sequence (DNA): TGTGCCAGCAGGCGACAGGGCCCTATTAACTATGGCTACACCTTC.

The chain carries TRBV4-1 and TRBJ2-3; weak D call: TRBD1 (8 bases). This CDR3 region has 18 residues. Trimming shortened V by 1 base and J by 1 base, and 18 bases separated the two germline ends. Germline assignment: CDR1 MGHRA and CDR2 YSYEKL. CDR3 region: CASSQVGLQGDGTDTQYF. CDR3 sequence (DNA): TGCGCCAGCAGCCAAGTGGGACTACAGGGGGACGGCACAGATACGCAGTATTTT.

The chain links TRBV11-3 to TRBJ2-1; D unresolved. CDR1 is SGHNT, CDR2 YENEEA, per germline. Between the trimmed V and J ends, which lost 0 bases and 0 bases, there was a span of 6 bases. CDR3 length equals 15 residues. CDR3 nucleotides: TGTGCCAGCAGCTTAGACCCCCGCTCCTACAATGAGCAGTTCTTC. It translates to CASSLDPRSYNEQFF. The full variable domain, in which reference TRBV11-3 and TRBJ2-1 provide the parts outside the CDR3, is EAGVVQSPRYKIIEKKQPVAFWCNPISGHNTLYWYLQNLGQGPELLIRYENEEAVDDSQLPKDRFSAERLKGVDSTLKIQPAELGDSAVYLCASSLDPRSYNEQFFGPGTRLTVL.

This chain uses TRBV20-1 with TRBJ2-1, with TRBD2 matching 10 bases. TRBJ2-7 matches the DNA end more closely, so the J call is doubtful. CDR3 length: 13 amino acids. Germline V lookup: CDR1 DFQATT, CDR2 SNEGSKA (reference sequence). CDR3 region: CSARVAGGFEQYF. Written as DNA, the CDR3 is TGCAGTGCTAGAGTAGCGGGGGGTTTTGAGCAGTACTTC.

This chain links TRBV7-2 with TRBJ1-6, with D maybe TRBD1 (6 bases). This CDR3 contains 16 residues. The germline CDR1 and CDR2 sequences are SGHTA and FQGNSA. Trimming took off 2 bases at V and 6 bases at J, with 14 bases between the two ends. The CDR3 spells CASSLMGGRGNSPLHF. The DNA for the CDR3 is TGTGCCAGCAGCTTAATGGGGGGGCGGGGTAATTCACCCCTCCACTTT.

The genes are TRBV2 and TRBJ2-7; D might be TRBD2 (5 bases). The CDR3 is 13 amino acids. Germline V gene sequence: CDR1 SNHLY, CDR2 FYNNEI. V gave up 9 bases and J gave up 3 bases, with 15 bases separating them. The CDR3 here is CASSRGIVYEQYF. CDR3 sequence (DNA): TGTGCCAGTTCACGAGGGATAGTCTACGAGCAGTACTTC.

This clonotype has only a few counts. This rearrangement joins TRBV6-1 to TRBJ1-2; TRBD1 matches at 7 bases. CDR1 is MNHNS, CDR2 SASEGT, per germline. The trim removed 5 bases at V and 2 bases at J, leaving 14 bases unmatched. The CDR3 loop spans 17 amino acids. This CDR3 is CASSRGTASMLNYGYTF. The CDR3, as DNA: TGTGCCAGCAGTCGCGGGACAGCCTCAATGCTAAACTATGGCTACACCTTC.

The chain joins TRBV12-3 or TRBV12-4 to TRBJ2-3, with a weak D call TRBD1 (5 bases). The CDR3 is made up of 16 amino acids. V gave up 0 bases and J gave up 0 bases, with 10 bases separating them. CDR3 in amino acids: CASSLAGLTSTDTQYF. CDR3 coding DNA: TGTGCCAGCAGTTTAGCGGGGCTAACTAGCACAGATACGCAGTATTTT.

CDR3 nucleotide sequence: TGTGCCAGCAGTTACTCGAGAGTATTGAACACTGAAGCTTTCTTT. This sequence encodes CASSYSRVLNTEAFF. The chain couples TRBV6-5 to TRBJ1-1; D is unclear. The V gene lost 0 bases and the J gene lost 0 bases, with 8 bases spanning the gap. Germline lookup yields CDR1 MNHEY and CDR2 SVGAGI. The CDR3 is 15 amino acids.

The gene calls are TRBV15 and TRBJ2-3; D uncertain. CDR1 and CDR2 from the germline V gene are LNHNV and YYDKDF (reference sequence). The CDR3 is made up of 14 amino acids. Trimming cost V 5 bases and J 1 base, with 10 bases left between them. CDR3 region: CATSVEYGTDTQYF. As DNA, the CDR3 is TGTGCCACCAGCGTAGAGTACGGCACAGATACGCAGTATTTT.

This chain connects TRBV11-3 to TRBJ1-2; TRBD1 aligns across 11 bases. The CDR3 contains 13 residues. V lost 6 bases and J lost 6; bases outside the gene matches: 3. Per the germline V gene, CDR1 is SGHNT and CDR2 is YENEEA. The CDR3 DNA reads TGTGCCAGCAGATCGGGACAGGGGGATGGCTACACCTTC. Its translation is CASRSGQGDGYTF. Looking up the rest from reference TRBV11-3 and TRBJ1-2 gives the full variable domain: EAGVVQSPRYKIIEKKQPVAFWCNPISGHNTLYWYLQNLGQGPELLIRYENEEAVDDSQLPKDRFSAERLKGVDSTLKIQPAELGDSAVYLCASRSGQGDGYTFGSGTRLTVV.

In nucleotides, the CDR3 is TGTGCCAGCAGTTCGCTCGACAGGACGCCTATCGTGAACACCGGGGAGCTGTTTTTT. Its translation: CASSSLDRTPIVNTGELFF. This chain links TRBV6-5 with TRBJ2-2, with D tentatively TRBD1 (6 bases). Germline V gives CDR1 MNHEY, CDR2 SVGAGI. Trimming removed 4 bases from V and 1 base from J, with 22 bases in between. The CDR3 consists of 19 residues.

The chain combines TRBV19 with TRBJ1-6; no definite D call. The germline V gene has CDR1 LNHDA and CDR2 SQIVND (reference sequence). Deletions cut 3 bases from V and 9 bases from J, with 12 bases between. This CDR3 spans 14 amino acids. CDR3 region: CASSMQDSISPLHF. The CDR3 DNA reads TGTGCCAGTAGTATGCAGGACTCCATTTCACCCCTCCACTTT.

The CDR3 nucleotides are TGTGCCACCAGCACGCCACAAACGTCACAGCAGTACTTC. This gives the protein CATSTPQTSQQYF. The chain uses TRBV15 and TRBJ2-7, with unresolved D. Germline CDR1 LNHNV, CDR2 YYDKDF (reference sequence). CDR3 length: 13 residues. Trimming left V 4 bases short and J 8 bases short, with 15 bases between.

The chain carries TRBV5-4 and TRBJ2-7; TRBD1 matches at 7 bases. The CDR3 is 22 amino acids. V shed 2 bases and J 3 bases; nucleotides not matched to a gene: 29. Per germline, CDR1 SGHNT and CDR2 YYREEE (reference sequence). The CDR3 nucleotides are TGTGCCAGCAGCTTAAAGTCGTTTGAGGGGGCGATAGCCCGAACCGCCTACTACGAGCAGTACTTC. It is translated as CASSLKSFEGAIARTAYYEQYF.

This clonotype was recorded only once. The chain links TRBV6-1 to TRBJ2-7; 10 bases fit TRBD1. From germline, CDR1 is MNHNS and CDR2 SASEGT. The V and J ends lost 5 bases and 6 bases, in that order; junction bases with no gene match: 10. This CDR3 comprises 15 residues. CDR3 sequence (DNA): TGTGCCAGCAGTAGGCCCGGGACAGGGGCAGGCGAGCAGTACTTC. Translating it yields CASSRPGTGAGEQYF.